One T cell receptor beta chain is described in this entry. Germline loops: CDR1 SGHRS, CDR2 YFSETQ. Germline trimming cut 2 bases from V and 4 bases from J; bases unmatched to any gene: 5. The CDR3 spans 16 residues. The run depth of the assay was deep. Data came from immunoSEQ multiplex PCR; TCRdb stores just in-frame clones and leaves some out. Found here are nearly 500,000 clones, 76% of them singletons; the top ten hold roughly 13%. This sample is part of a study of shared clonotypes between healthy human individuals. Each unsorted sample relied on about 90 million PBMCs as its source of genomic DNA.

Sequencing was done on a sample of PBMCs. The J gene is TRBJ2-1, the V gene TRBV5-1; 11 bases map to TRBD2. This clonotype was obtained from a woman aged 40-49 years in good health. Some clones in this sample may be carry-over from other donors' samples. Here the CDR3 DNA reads TGCGCCAGCAGCTTTCTTGGGACTAGCGGATACAATGAGCAGTTCTTC. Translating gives CASSFLGTSGYNEQFF.